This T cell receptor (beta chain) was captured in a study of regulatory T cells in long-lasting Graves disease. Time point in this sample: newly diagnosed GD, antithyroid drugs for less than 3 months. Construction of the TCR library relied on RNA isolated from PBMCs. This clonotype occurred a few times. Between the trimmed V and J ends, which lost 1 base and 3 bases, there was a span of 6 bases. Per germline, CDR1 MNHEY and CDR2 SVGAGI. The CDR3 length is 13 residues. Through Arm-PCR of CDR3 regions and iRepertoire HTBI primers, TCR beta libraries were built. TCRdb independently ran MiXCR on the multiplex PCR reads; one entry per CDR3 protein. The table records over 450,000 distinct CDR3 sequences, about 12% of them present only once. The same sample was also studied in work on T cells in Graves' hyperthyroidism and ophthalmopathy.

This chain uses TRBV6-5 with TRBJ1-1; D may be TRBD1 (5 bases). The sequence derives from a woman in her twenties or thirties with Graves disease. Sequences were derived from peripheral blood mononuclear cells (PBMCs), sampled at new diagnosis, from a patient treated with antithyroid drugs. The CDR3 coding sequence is TGTGCCAGCAGTTACTACAGGCACACTGAAGCTTTCTTT. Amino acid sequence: CASSYYRHTEAFF.